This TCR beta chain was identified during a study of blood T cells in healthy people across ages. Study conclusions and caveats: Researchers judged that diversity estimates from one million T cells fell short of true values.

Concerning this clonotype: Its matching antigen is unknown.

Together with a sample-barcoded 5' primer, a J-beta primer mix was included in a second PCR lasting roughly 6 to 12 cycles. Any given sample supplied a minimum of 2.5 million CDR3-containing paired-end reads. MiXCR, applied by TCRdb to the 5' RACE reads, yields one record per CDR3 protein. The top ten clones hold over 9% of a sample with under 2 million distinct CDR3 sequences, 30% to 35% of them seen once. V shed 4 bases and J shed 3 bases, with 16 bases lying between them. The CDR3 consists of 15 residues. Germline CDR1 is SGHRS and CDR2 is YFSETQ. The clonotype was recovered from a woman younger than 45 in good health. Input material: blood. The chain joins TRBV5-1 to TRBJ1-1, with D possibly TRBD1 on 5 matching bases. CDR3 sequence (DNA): TGCGCCAGCAGCCCGGAGGACGGAGGGGACACTGAAGCTTTCTTT. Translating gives CASSPEDGGDTEAFF.